This T cell receptor (beta chain) was identified in a study of CD8+ T cells in alopecia areata. Broader study findings: Lesional scalp displayed greater clonality than normal scalp, most notably in alopecia totalis/universalis. Scalp sequencing also captures normal skin's resident alphabeta T cells.

Comments on this clone: What it binds is not known.

Extracted RNA was reverse transcribed, and the resulting cDNA served as sequencing template. Produced via immunoSEQ multiplex PCR; TCRdb's table is partial and in-frame only. Counted here are around 120,000 clones, 47% occurring once; the ten biggest clones make up more than 9%. J was trimmed by 5 bases and V by 5 bases; bases with no gene match: 7. The CDR3 runs to 15 residues. In germline, CDR1 is SEHNR, CDR2 FQNEAQ (reference sequence). The TCR was taken from a human donor with alopecia areata. The rearrangement uses TRBV7-9 and TRBJ2-1; 9 nucleotides align to TRBD2. The source material was NKG2D-low CD8+ T cells sorted from blood. The CDR3 sequence is CASSGLAGDHNEQFF. In DNA form, the CDR3 reads TGTGCCAGCAGCGGGTTAGCGGGAGACCACAATGAGCAGTTCTTC.